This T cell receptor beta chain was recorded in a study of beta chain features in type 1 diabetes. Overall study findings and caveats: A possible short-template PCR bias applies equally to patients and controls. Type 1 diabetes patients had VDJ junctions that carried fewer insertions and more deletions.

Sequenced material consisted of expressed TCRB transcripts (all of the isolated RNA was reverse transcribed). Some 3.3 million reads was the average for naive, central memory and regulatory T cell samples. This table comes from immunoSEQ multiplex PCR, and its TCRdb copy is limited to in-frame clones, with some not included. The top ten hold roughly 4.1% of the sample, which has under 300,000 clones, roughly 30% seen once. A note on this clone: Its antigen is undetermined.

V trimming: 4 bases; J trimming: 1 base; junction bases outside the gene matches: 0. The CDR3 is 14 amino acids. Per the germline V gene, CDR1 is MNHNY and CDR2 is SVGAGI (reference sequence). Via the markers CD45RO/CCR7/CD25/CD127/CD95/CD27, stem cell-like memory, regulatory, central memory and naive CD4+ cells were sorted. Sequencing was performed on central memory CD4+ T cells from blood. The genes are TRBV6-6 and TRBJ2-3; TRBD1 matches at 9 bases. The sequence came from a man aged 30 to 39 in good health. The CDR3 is CASSWDRGTDTQYF. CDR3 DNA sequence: TGTGCCAGCAGTTGGGACAGGGGCACAGATACGCAGTATTTT.